This TCR beta chain was sequenced for a study of Ad26.COV2.S vaccination and SARS-CoV-2 variants. Study-wide points: Comparability of non-spike TCR breadth was observed across vaccine and placebo recipients. Placebo recipients showed lower spike-specific TCR breadth than vaccinees.

As for treatment: over 15 received Ad26.COV2.S at low or high dose, single or two shots; about 5 received placebo; per-sample allocation not given. Day 63 after the first vaccine or placebo injection was the time point for sampling. Wuhan-strain spike was delivered by a replication-incompetent Ad26 vector. Germline V gene sequence: CDR1 SGHNT, CDR2 YYREEE (reference sequence). Trimming removed 0 bases from V and 1 base from J, with 7 bases in between. CDR3 length: 15 amino acids. Comments on this clone: The target antigen is unknown.

The data were produced by immunoSEQ multiplex PCR, yet TCRdb's version contains in-frame clones alone and is incomplete. The table includes about 480,000 clones, about 83% detected once. The input for sequencing was peripheral blood, taken in a trial of Ad26.COV2.S vaccine versus placebo. The J gene is TRBJ2-2, the V gene TRBV5-4; D is unclear. This clonotype was sampled from a person between 18 and 65 years old who received the Ad26.COV2.S COVID-19 vaccine or a placebo. CDR3 nucleotides: TGTGCCAGCAGCTTGGACGCCAGGAACACCGGGGAGCTGTTTTTT. Protein sequence: CASSLDARNTGELFF.